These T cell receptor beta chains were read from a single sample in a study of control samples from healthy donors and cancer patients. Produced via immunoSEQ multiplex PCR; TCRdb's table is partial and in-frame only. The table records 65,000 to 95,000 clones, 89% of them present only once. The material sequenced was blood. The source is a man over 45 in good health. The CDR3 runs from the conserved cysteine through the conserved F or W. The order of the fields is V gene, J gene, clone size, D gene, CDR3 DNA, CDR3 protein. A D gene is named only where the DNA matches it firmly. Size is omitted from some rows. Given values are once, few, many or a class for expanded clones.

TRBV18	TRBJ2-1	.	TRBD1	TGTGCCAGCTCACCACCGGGACAGGGCGGCAATGAGCAGTTCTTC	CASSPPGQGGNEQFF
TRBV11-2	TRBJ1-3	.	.	TGTGCCAGCAACTCGCGAGGGTCTGGAAACACCATATATTTT	CASNSRGSGNTIYF
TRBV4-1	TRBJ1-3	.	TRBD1	TGCGCCAGCAGCCAAGAGGGAAGTAGGACAGGGGGAAACACCATATATTTT	CASSQEGSRTGGNTIYF
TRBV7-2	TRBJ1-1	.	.	TGTGCCAGCAGCTCCCGACAGTTGAAGACTGAAGCTTTCTTT	CASSSRQLKTEAFF
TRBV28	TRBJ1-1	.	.	TGTGCCAGCAGTCAGGACTGGATAAACACTGAAGCTTTCTTT	CASSQDWINTEAFF
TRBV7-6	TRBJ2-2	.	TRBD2	TGTGCCAGCAGTCACGGACTAGCGGACACCGGGGAGCTGTTTTTT	CASSHGLADTGELFF
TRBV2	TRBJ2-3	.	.	TGTGCCAGCAGTGTGTGGCTATCTAGCACAGATACGCAGTATTTT	CASSVWLSSTDTQYF
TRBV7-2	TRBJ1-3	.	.	TGTGCCAGCAGGACCACAGGGAATGGAAACACCATATATTTT	CASRTTGNGNTIYF
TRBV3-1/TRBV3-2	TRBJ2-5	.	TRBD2	TGTGCCAGCAGCCAGTCCGGGACTAGTGGGGGCAAGACCCAGTACTTC	CASSQSGTSGGKTQYF
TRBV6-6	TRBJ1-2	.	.	TGTGCCAGCAGACGGGGGGTCGAATCCTATGGCTACACCTTC	CASRRGVESYGYTF
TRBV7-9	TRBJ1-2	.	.	TGTGCCAGCAGCTTAGTTTCAAACAGGCTCTATGGCTACACCTTC	CASSLVSNRLYGYTF
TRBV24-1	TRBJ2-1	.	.	TGTGCCACCAGTGACGTTGCATCTTACAATGAGCAGTTCTTC	CATSDVASYNEQFF
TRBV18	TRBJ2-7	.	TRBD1	TGTGCCAGCTCACCGAACCCGGGACAGGGATTCGAGTACTTC	CASSPNPGQGFEYF
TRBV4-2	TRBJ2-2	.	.	TGTGCCAGCAGCCAAGAGTTGAACACCGGGGAGCTGTTTTTT	CASSQELNTGELFF
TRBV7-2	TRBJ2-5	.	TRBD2	TGTGCCAGCAGCTTACCCGGGGGGACCCCTTACCAAGAGACCCAGTACTTC	CASSLPGGTPYQETQYF
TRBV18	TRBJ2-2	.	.	TGTGCCAGCTCGACAGTTACGAACACCGGGGAGCTGTTTTTT	CASSTVTNTGELFF
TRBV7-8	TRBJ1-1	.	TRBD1	TGTGCCAGCAGCTTAGCCGTAGGGACAGGGGGTGAAGCTTTCTTT	CASSLAVGTGGEAFF
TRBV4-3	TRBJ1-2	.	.	TGCGCCAGCAGCCAAGATGGAGGGAACTATGGCTACACCTTC	CASSQDGGNYGYTF
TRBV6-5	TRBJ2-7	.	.	TGTGCCAGCAATAGTCCGGGACAAACCTACGAGCAGTACTTC	CASNSPGQTYEQYF
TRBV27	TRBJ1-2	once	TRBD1	TGTGCCAGCAGTTGGGGACAGGGGAGAGGTGGCTACACCTTC	CASSWGQGRGGYTF
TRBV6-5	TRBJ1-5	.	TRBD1	TGTGCCAGCACGGACAGGGGGTTAAATCAGCCCCAGCATTTT	CASTDRGLNQPQHF
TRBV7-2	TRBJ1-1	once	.	TGTGCCAGCAGTACGACGGTGAACACTGAAGCTTTCTTT	CASSTTVNTEAFF
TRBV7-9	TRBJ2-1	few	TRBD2	TGTGCCAGCAGCCCACAAGCGGGACTAATGAATGAGCAGTTCTTC	CASSPQAGLMNEQFF
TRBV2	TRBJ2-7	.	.	TGTGCCAGCAAAGGGCACGAGCAGTACTTC	CASKGHEQYF
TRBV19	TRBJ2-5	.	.	TGTGCCAGTAGTATAGGTAACAGTCGGGAGACCCAGTACTTC	CASSIGNSRETQYF
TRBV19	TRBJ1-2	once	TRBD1	TGTGCCAGTAGGGACAGGGGACACTATGGCTACACCTTC	CASRDRGHYGYTF
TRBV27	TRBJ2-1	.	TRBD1	TGTGCCAGCAGGTCCGGACAGGGGGCTTTTGATGAGCAGTTCTTC	CASRSGQGAFDEQFF
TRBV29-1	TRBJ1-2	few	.	TGCAGCGTATCAGGGGATAGAGACTATGGCTACACCTTC	CSVSGDRDYGYTF
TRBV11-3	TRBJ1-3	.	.	TGTGCCAGCAGCGCGGACAGCAGCTCTGGAAACACCATATATTTT	CASSADSSSGNTIYF
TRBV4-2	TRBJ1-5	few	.	TGTGCCAGCAGCGATTCGGACGGGAATCAGCCCCAGCATTTT	CASSDSDGNQPQHF
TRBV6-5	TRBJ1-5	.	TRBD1	TGTGCCAGCACATCAGGGGGAAGCAATCAGCCCCAGCATTTT	CASTSGGSNQPQHF
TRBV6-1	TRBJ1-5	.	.	TGTGCCAGCAGTGAAAAGGCGGGACATTGGTCTAATCAGCCCCAGCATTTT	CASSEKAGHWSNQPQHF
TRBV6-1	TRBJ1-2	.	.	TGTGCCAGCAGTGAAACCGGAGGCGGCTACACCTTC	CASSETGGGYTF
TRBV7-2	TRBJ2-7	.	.	TGTGCCAGCAGCCCGAGACAGGACTCCTACGAGCAGTACTTC	CASSPRQDSYEQYF
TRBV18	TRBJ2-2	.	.	TGTGCCAGCTCACATAAGGGACCTATGAACACCGGGGAGCTGTTTTTT	CASSHKGPMNTGELFF